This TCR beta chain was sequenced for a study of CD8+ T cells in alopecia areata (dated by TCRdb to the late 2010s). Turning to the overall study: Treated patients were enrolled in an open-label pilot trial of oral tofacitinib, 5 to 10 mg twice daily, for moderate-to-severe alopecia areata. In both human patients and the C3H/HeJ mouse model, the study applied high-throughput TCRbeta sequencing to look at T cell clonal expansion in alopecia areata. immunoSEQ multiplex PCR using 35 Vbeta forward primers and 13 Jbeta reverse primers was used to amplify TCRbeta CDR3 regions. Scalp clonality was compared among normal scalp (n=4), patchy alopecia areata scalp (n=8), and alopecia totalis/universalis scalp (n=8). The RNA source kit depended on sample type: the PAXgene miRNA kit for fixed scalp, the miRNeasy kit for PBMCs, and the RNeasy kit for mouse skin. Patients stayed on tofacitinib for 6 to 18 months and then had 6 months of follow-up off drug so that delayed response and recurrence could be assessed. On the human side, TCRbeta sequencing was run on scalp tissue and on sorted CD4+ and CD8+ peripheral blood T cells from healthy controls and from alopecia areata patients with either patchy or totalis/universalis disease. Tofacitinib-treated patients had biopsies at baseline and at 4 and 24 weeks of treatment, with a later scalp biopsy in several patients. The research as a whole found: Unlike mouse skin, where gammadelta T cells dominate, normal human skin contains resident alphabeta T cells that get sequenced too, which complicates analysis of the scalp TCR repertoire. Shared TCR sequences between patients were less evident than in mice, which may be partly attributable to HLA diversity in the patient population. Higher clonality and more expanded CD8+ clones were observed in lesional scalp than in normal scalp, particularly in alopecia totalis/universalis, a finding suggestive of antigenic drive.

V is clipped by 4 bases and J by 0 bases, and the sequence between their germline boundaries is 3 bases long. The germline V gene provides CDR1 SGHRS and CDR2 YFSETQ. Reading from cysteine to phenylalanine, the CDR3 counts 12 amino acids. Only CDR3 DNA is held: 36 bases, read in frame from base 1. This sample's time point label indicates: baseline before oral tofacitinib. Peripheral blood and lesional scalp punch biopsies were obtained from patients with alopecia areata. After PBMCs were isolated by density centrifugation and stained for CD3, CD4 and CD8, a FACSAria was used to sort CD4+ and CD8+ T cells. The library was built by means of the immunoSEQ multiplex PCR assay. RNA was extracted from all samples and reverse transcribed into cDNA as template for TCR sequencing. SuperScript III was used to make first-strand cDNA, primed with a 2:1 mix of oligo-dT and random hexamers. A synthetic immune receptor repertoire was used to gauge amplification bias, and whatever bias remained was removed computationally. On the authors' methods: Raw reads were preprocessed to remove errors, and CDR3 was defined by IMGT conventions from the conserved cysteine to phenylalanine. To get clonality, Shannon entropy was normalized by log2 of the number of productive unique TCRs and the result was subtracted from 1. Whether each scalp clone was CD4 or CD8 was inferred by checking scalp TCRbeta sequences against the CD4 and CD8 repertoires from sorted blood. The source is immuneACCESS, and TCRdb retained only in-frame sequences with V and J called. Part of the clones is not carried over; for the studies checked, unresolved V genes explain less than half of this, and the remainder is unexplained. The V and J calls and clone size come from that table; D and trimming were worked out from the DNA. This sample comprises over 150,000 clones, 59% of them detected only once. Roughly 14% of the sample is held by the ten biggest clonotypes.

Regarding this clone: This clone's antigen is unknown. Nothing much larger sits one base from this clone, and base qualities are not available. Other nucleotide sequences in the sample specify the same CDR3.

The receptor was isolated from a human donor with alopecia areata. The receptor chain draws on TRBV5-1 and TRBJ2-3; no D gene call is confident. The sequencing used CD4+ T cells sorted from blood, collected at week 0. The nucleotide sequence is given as TGCGCCAGCAGCCCTAGCACAGATACGCAGTATTTT. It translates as CASSPSTDTQYF. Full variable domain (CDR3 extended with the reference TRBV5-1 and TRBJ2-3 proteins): KAGVTQTPRYLIKTRGQQVTLSCSPISGHRSVSWYQQTPGQGLQFLFEYFSETQRNKGNFPGRFSGRQFSNSRSEMNVSTLELGDSALYLCASSPSTDTQYFGPGTRLTVL.